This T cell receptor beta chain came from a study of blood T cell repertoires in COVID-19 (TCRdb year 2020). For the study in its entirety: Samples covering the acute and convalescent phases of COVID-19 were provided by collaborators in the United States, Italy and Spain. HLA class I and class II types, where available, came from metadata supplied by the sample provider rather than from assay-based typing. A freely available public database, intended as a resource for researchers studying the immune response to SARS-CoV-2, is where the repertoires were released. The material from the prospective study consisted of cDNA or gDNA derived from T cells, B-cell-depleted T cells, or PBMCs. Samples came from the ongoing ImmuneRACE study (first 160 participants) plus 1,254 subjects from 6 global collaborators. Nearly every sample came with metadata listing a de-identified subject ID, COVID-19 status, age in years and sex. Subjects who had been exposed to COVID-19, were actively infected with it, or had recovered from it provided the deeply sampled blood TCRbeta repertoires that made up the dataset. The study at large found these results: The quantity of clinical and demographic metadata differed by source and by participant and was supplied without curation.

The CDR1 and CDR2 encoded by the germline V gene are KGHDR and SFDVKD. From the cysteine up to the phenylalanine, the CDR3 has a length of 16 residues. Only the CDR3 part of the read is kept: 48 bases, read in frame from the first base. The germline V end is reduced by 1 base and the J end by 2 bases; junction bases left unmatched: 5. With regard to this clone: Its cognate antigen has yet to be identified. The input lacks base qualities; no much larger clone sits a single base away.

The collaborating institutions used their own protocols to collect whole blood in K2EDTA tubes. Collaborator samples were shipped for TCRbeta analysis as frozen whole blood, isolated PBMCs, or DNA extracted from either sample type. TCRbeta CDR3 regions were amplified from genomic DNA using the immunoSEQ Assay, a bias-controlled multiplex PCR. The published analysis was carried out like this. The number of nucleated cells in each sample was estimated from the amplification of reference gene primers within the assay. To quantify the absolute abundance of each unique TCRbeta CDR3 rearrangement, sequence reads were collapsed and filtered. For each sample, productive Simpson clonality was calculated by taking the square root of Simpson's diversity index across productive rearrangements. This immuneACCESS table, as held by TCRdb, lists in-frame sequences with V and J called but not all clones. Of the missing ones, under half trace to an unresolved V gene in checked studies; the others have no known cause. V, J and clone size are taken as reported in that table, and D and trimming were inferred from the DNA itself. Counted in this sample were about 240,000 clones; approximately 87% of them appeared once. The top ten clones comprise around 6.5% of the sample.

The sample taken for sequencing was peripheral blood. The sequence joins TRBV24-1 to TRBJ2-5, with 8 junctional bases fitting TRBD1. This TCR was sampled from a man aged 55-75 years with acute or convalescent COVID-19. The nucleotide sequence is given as TGTGCCACCAGTGATTTCCAGGGGGCTGGGCAAGAGACCCAGTACTTC. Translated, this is CATSDFQGAGQETQYF.